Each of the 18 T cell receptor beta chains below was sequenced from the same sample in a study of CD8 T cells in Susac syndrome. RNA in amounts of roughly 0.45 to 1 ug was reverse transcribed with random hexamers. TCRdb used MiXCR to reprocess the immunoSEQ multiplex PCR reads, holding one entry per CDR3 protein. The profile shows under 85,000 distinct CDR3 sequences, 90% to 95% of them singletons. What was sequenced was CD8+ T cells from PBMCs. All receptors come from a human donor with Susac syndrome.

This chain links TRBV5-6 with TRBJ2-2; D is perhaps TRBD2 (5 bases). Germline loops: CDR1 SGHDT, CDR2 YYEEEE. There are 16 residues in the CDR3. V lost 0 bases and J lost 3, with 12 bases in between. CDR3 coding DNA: TGTGCCAGCAGCTTGGTTGTGGGGAGTTACACCGGGGAGCTGTTTTTT. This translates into CASSLVVGSYTGELFF.

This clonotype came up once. CDR3 DNA: TGTGCCAGCAGTGAACAGGGGAGGACCGGGGAGCTGTTTTTT. This sequence encodes CASSEQGRTGELFF. The chain carries TRBV2 and TRBJ2-2; D tentatively reads TRBD1 or TRBD2 (6 bases each). The germline CDR1 and CDR2 sequences are SNHLY and FYNNEI. This CDR3 is 14 amino acids long. The V end lost 2 bases, the J end lost 5 bases, and 9 bases lay between the germline ends.

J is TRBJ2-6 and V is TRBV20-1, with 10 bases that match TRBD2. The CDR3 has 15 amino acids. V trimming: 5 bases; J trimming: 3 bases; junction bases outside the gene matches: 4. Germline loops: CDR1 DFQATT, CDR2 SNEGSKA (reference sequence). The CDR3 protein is CSADGLAVGANVLTF. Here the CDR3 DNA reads TGCAGTGCTGACGGACTAGCGGTTGGGGCCAACGTCCTGACTTTC.

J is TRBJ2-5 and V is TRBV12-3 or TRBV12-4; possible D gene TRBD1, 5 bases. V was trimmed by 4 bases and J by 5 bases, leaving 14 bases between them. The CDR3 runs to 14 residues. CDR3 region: CASSWLGVEETQYF. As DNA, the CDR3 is TGTGCCAGCAGTTGGCTAGGGGTTGAGGAGACCCAGTACTTC.

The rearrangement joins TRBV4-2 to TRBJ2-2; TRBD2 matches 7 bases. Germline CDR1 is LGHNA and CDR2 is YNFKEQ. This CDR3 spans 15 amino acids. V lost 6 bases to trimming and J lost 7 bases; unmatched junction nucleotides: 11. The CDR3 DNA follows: TGTGCCAGCAGTCACACCAGCGGGGTTAACGGGGAGCTGTTTTTT. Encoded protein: CASSHTSGVNGELFF.

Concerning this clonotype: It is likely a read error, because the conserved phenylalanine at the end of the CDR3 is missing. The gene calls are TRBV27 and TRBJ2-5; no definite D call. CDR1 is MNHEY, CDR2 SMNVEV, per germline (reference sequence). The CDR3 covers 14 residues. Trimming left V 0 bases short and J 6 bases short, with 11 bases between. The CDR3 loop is CASSLSALDKTQYS. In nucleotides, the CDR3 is TGTGCCAGCAGTTTATCTGCCCTTGATAAGACCCAGTACTCC.

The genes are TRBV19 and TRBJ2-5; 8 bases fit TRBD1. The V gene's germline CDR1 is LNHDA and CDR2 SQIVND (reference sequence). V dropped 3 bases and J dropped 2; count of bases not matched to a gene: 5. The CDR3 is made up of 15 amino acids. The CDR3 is CASSMVRDRQETQYF. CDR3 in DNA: TGTGCCAGTAGTATGGTGCGGGACAGGCAAGAGACCCAGTACTTC. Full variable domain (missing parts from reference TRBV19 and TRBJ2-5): DGGITQSPKYLFRKEGQNVTLSCEQNLNHDAMYWYRQDPGQGLRLIYYSQIVNDFQKGDIAEGYSVSREKKESFPLTVTSAQKNPTAFYLCASSMVRDRQETQYFGPGTRLLVL.

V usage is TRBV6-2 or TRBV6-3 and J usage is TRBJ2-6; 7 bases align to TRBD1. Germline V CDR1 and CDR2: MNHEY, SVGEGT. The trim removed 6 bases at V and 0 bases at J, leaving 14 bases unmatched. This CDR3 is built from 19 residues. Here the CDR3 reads CASSATTSGGISGANVLTF. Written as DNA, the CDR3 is TGTGCCAGCAGCGCGACTACGTCAGGGGGTATCTCTGGGGCCAACGTCCTGACTTTC.

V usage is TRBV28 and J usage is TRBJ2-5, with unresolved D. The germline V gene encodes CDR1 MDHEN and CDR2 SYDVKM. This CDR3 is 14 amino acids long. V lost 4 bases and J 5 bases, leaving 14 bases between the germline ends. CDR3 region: CASSSVRVRETQYF. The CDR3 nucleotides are TGTGCCAGCAGTTCCGTCCGCGTAAGGGAGACCCAGTACTTC.

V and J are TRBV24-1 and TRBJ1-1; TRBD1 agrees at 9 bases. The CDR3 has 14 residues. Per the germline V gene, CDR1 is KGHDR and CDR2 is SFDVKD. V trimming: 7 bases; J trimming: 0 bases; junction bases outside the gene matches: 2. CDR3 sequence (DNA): TGTGCCACCAGAGGACAGGGGCTGAACACTGAAGCTTTCTTT. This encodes CATRGQGLNTEAFF.

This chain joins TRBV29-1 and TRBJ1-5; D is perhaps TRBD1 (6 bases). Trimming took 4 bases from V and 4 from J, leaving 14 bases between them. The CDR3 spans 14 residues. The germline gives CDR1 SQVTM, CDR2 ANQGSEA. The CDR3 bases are TGCAGCGTTGTCCGGACAGTTGGGAATCAGCCCCAGCATTTT. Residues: CSVVRTVGNQPQHF.

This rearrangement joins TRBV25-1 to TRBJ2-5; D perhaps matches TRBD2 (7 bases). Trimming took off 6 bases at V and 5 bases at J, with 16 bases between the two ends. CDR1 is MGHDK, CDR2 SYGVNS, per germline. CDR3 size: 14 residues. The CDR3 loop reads CASSFEGGGETQYF. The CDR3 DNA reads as TGTGCCAGCAGCTTTGAGGGGGGAGGGGAGACCCAGTACTTC.

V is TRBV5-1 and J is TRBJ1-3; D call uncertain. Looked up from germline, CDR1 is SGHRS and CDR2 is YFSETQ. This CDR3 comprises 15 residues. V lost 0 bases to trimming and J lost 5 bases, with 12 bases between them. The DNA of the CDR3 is TGCGCCAGCAGCTTGGTTGACGGTTCCAGAAACACCATATATTTT. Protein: CASSLVDGSRNTIYF.

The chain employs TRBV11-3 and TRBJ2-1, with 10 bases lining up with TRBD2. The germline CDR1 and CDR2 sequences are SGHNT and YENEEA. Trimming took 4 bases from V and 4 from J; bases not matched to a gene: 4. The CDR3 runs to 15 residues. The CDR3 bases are TGTGCCAGCAGCTCTAGCGGGAGTTCTTACAATGAGCAGTTCTTC. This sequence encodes CASSSSGSSYNEQFF.

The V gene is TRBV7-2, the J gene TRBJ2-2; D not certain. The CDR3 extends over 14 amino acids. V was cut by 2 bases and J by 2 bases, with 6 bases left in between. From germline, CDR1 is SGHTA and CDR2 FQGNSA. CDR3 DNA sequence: TGTGCCAGCAGCTTAAGGCGAAACACCGGGGAGCTGTTTTTT. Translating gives CASSLRRNTGELFF.

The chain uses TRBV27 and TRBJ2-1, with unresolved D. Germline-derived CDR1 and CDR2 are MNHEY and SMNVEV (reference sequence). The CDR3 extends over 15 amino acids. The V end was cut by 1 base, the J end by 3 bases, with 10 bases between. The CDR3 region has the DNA TGTGCCAGCAGTTTATGGGCTGGGGTCTACAATGAGCAGTTCTTC. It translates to CASSLWAGVYNEQFF.

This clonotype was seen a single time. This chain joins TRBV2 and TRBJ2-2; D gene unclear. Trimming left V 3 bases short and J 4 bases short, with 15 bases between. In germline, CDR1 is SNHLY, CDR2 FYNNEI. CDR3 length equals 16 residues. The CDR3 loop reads CASSEHTPYSTGELFF. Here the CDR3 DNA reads TGTGCCAGCAGTGAGCATACCCCGTATAGCACCGGGGAGCTGTTTTTT.

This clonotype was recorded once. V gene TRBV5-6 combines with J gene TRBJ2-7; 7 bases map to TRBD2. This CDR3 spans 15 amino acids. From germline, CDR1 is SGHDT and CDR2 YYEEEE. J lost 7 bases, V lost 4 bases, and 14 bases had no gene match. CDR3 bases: TGTGCCAGCAGCCATCCTCTGGGAGGGCCGTGGGAGCAGTACTTC. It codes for CASSHPLGGPWEQYF.